The clone carrying this T cell receptor (beta chain) turned up a few times. What it binds is unknown. The CDR3 contains 16 residues. Germline assignment: CDR1 PRHDT and CDR2 FYEKMQ (reference sequence). Germline trimming cut 8 bases from V and 5 bases from J; bases unmatched to any gene: 9. This entry comes from a study of molecular identifiers for immune sequencing clone quantification. The study's findings and limits: Clones with over 20 RNA copies captured over 99% of effector molecules but under 1% of naive ones.

Previously described methods and listed TCR primers were used for bulk TCR libraries. TCRdb passed the PCR reads through MiXCR, listing each CDR3 protein once. The data contain about 510,000 distinct CDR3 sequences, 20% to 25% of them seen just once; the ten biggest clones take up about 0.84%. The origin of this receptor is a human donor in good health. Some libraries in this study had Jurkat cell RNA spiked in. Sequencing used naive CD8+ T cells from blood, with Jurkat cell RNA spiked in. Regarding subset: FACS-sorted CD8+CD4-CCR7+CD45RA+ naive T cells. The V call is TRBV13, the J call TRBJ2-1; 13 nucleotides match TRBD2. CDR3 amino acids: CASGILGLAGNNEQFF. The CDR3 nucleotides read TGTGCCAGCGGGATTTTGGGACTAGCGGGGAACAATGAGCAGTTCTTC.